This T cell receptor (beta chain) appears in the sequencing data of a study of blood T cell repertoires in COVID-19. This table comes from immunoSEQ multiplex PCR, and its TCRdb copy is limited to in-frame clones, with some not included. The table records fewer than 200,000 clones, around 73% of them present only once. CDR1 and CDR2 (germline): SNHLY, FYNNEI. The junction had 5 bases not matched to a gene; V was cut back by 6 bases and J by 4 bases. This CDR3 comprises 13 residues. Those enrolled, adults aged roughly 18 to 95 years, came from 25 or so US areas. Material: PBMCs or T cells enriched from blood (not recorded which). This sequence joins TRBV2 and TRBJ2-5; 7 nucleotides align to TRBD2. This clonotype originated in a woman between 50 and 59 years old who had recovered from COVID-19. The CDR3 reads CASSLREGETQYF. In DNA, the CDR3 is TGTGCCAGCAGCCTCAGGGAGGGAGAGACCCAGTACTTC.